This T cell receptor beta chain originates from a study of T cells after yellow fever vaccination. Turning to the study itself: For low cell numbers, libraries were made with SMART-Seq v4 Ultra Low Input.

This clonotype appeared a few times. Each CDR3 protein gets one entry after TCRdb re-called the 5' RACE reads with MiXCR. The table lists 450,000 to 550,000 distinct CDR3 sequences, about a fifth of them singletons. V shed 1 base and J shed 1 base, with 8 bases lying between them. Germline V gene sequence: CDR1 KGHDR, CDR2 SFDVKD. The CDR3 is 15 amino acids. The TCR was taken from a young man who received the YFV17D yellow fever vaccine. The V and J genes are TRBV24-1 and TRBJ2-3; TRBD1 or TRBD2 may be the D gene (5 bases each). The sample was PBMCs, taken roughly 20 days after the first yellow fever vaccination. In nucleotides, the CDR3 is TGTGCCACCAGTGATTTTGGGGGAGGCACAGATACGCAGTATTTT. As protein: CATSDFGGGTDTQYF.